A selection of T cell receptor beta chains follows, all from one sample in a study of blood T cell repertoires in COVID-19. The protocol was immunoSEQ multiplex PCR, while the TCRdb copy is restricted to in-frame clones and leaves out a portion. The sample holds some 240,000 clones, roughly 85% seen once. The sequenced material came from PBMCs or T cells enriched from blood (not recorded which). These receptors were obtained from a woman between 45 and 65 years old who had been exposed to COVID-19. Each CDR3 is given with its conserved first and last residue. The D gene is left open where the match is weak. Size values are once, few and many counts, or a class for expanded clones, and some rows have none.

DNA	CDR3	D	V	J	size
TGCGCCAGCAGCTCGGGGGGGCAGACTGGAAACACCATATATTTT	CASSSGGQTGNTIYF	.	TRBV5-1	TRBJ1-3	.
TGTGCCAGCAGTCCTATGTCTATGAACACTGAAGCTTTCTTT	CASSPMSMNTEAFF	.	TRBV2	TRBJ1-1	.
TGTGCCAGCAGCGCGGCGTCACCCCTCCACTTT	CASSAASPLHF	.	TRBV5-6	TRBJ1-6	.
TGTGCCTGGGCCCAGGTCGCCTACGAGCAGTACTTC	CAWAQVAYEQYF	.	TRBV30	TRBJ2-7	.
TGTGCCAGCAGCCTCCGACAGGGTGGGAGCTACACCTTC	CASSLRQGGSYTF	TRBD1	TRBV5-6	TRBJ1-2	.
TGTGCCAGTAGTATAGCGACGGCGCGGGGCTACACCTTC	CASSIATARGYTF	.	TRBV19	TRBJ1-2	.
TGTGCCAGCAGCGGGCAGGGGCCCAAAGATACGCAGTATTTT	CASSGQGPKDTQYF	.	TRBV7-2	TRBJ2-3	.
TGTGCCACCAGCAGAGACAGGGGGGCCCTGAATGAGCAGTTCTTC	CATSRDRGALNEQFF	.	TRBV15	TRBJ2-1	.
TGTGCCAGCAGTTTAGGCATGACTGCCGGGGAGCTGTTTTTT	CASSLGMTAGELFF	.	TRBV28	TRBJ2-2	.
TGTGCCAGCAGCCAAGAGCTAGCGGGGGGGCCCGGTAGGACCGGGGAGCTGTTTTTT	CASSQELAGGPGRTGELFF	TRBD2	TRBV3-1/TRBV3-2	TRBJ2-2	.
TGTGCCAGCAGTTGTGATACCCGGGACAGGGGACCCGGGGAGCTGTTTTTT	CASSCDTRDRGPGELFF	TRBD1	TRBV27	TRBJ2-2	few
TGTGCCAGCAGTTCCCGGGGGGCTCCCCGTTCGAATGAGCAGTTCTTC	CASSSRGAPRSNEQFF	.	TRBV28	TRBJ2-1	.
TGTGCCAGCAGCCCCGAGGCTAACTATGGCTACACCTTC	CASSPEANYGYTF	.	TRBV12-3/TRBV12-4	TRBJ1-2	.
TGTGCCAGCAGATCATCGGGACTAGCCGCCGGGGAGCTGTTTTTT	CASRSSGLAAGELFF	TRBD2	TRBV27	TRBJ2-2	.
TGTGCCAGCCAAGAGGGATCGGGCGAGCAGTACTTC	CASQEGSGEQYF	.	TRBV28	TRBJ2-7	.
TGTGCCAGCGCAGAAGACTATGGCTACACCTTC	CASAEDYGYTF	.	TRBV19	TRBJ1-2	.
TGTGCCAGCTCGCCTACTAGCGGGGAAGAGACCCAGTACTTC	CASSPTSGEETQYF	TRBD2	TRBV18	TRBJ2-5	once
TGTGCCAGCAGCTTCGGGGACAATGAGCAGTTCTTC	CASSFGDNEQFF	.	TRBV5-6	TRBJ2-1	.
TGTGCCAGCTCAAGGGGGGACAGTAACTATGGCTACACCTTC	CASSRGDSNYGYTF	TRBD1	TRBV18	TRBJ1-2	once
TGTGCCAGCAGTTCTGACAGGTTCCCCGGGGAGCTGTTTTTT	CASSSDRFPGELFF	.	TRBV27	TRBJ2-2	.
TGTGCCAGCAGCTTACCCGGGACAATAGGCGCTTTCTTT	CASSLPGTIGAFF	.	TRBV5-4	TRBJ1-1	.
TGTGCCAGCTCACCGGAAGCGGACAGGGGGCTCTATGGCTACACCTTC	CASSPEADRGLYGYTF	TRBD1	TRBV18	TRBJ1-2	.
TGTGCCACCTGGGACAGGGGGCCGACCTACGAGCAGTACTTC	CATWDRGPTYEQYF	TRBD1	TRBV10-3	TRBJ2-7	.
TGTGCCAGCAGCGGCCGGGACAGGGTTGGAGATGGCTACACCTTC	CASSGRDRVGDGYTF	TRBD1	TRBV7-2	TRBJ1-2	.
TGTGCCTCACGGCGGGGGAGGAACTCCTACGAGCAGTACTTC	CASRRGRNSYEQYF	TRBD2	TRBV11-2	TRBJ2-7	.
TGTGCCAGCAGTGAAAGCGTGGCAGCTCTCTCTGGAAACACCATATATTTT	CASSESVAALSGNTIYF	.	TRBV6-1	TRBJ1-3	.
TGCGCCAGCAGCTTGGCCGAATCAGGGGCCCCCGGGGAGCTGTTTTTT	CASSLAESGAPGELFF	.	TRBV5-1	TRBJ2-2	.
TGTGCCAGTAGTATAGGTAGGACAGGGGGTAGAGCTTTCTTT	CASSIGRTGGRAFF	TRBD1	TRBV19	TRBJ1-1	.